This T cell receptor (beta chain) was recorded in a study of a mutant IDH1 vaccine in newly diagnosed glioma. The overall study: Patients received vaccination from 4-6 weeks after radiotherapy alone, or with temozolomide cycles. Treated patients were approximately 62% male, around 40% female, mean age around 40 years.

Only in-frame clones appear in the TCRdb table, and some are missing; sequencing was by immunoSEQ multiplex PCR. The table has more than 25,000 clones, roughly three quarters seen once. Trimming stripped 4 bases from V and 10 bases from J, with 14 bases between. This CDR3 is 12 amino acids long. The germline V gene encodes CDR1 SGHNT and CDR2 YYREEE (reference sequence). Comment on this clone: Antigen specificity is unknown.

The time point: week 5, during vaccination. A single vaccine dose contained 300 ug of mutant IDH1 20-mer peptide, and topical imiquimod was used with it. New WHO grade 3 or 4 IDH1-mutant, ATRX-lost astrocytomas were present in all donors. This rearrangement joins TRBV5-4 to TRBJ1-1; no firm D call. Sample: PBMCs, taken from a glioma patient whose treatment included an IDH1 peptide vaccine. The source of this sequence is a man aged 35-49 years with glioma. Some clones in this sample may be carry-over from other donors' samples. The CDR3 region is CASSDSGVRAFF. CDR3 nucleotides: TGTGCCAGCAGCGATTCTGGGGTGAGAGCTTTCTTT.